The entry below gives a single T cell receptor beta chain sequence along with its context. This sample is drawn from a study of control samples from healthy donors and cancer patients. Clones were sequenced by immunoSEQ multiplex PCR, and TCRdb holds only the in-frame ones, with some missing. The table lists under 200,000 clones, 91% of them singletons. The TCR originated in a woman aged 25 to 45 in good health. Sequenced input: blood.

In DNA form, the CDR3 reads TGTGCCAGCAGTTACGGGGCCAGGGGGGATTCACCCCTCCACTTT. Amino acid sequence: CASSYGARGDSPLHF. The gene calls are TRBV6-5 and TRBJ1-6, with 7 nucleotides matching TRBD1. The CDR3 spans 15 residues. Germline V gives CDR1 MNHEY, CDR2 SVGAGI. Germline trimming cut 2 bases from V and 8 bases from J; bases unmatched to any gene: 6.